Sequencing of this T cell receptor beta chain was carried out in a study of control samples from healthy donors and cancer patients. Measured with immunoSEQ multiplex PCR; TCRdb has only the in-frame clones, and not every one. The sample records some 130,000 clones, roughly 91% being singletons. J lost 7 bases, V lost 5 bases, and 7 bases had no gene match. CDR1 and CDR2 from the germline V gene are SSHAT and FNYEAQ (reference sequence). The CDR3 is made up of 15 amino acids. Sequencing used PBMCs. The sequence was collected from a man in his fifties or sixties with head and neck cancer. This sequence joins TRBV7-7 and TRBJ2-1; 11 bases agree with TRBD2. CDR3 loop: CASSISGGAQNEQFF. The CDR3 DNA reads TGTGCCAGCAGCATTAGCGGGGGGGCCCAGAATGAGCAGTTCTTC.